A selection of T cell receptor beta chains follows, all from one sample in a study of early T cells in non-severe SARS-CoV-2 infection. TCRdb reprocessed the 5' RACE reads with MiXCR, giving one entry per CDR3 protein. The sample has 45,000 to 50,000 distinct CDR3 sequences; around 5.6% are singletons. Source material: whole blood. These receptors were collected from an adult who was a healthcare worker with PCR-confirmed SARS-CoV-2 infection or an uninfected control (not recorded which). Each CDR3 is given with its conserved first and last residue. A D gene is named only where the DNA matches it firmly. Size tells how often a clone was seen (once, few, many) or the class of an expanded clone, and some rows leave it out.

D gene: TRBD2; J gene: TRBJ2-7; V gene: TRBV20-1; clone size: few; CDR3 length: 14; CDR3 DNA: TGCAGTCTTTCCCGGGGAGGGACCTCCTACGAGCAGTACTTC; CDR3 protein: CSLSRGGTSYEQYF
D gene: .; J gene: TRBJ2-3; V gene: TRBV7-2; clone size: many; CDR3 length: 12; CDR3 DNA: TGTGCCAGCAGTATGACTCCAGATACGCAGTATTTT; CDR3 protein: CASSMTPDTQYF
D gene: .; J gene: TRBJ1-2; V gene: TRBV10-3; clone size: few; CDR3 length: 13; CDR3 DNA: TGTGCGGCACAGGGTAGAGTTAACTATGGCTACACCTTC; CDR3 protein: CAAQGRVNYGYTF
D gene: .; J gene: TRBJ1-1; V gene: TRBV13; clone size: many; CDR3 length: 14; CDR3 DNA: TGTGCCAGCAGCTCCTATTCGGTGAACACTGAAGCTTTCTTT; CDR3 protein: CASSSYSVNTEAFF
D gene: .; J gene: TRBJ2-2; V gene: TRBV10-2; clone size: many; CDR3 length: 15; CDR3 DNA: TGCGCCAGCAGTGAGCCGGGACTCCCGGGCGGGGAGCTGTTTTTT; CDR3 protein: CASSEPGLPGGELFF
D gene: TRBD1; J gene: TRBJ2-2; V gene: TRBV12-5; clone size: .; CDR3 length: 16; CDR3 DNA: TGTGCTAGTGGTTTGTCGTCCGGGACAGGGGCCGGGGAGCTGTTTTTT; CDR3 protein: CASGLSSGTGAGELFF
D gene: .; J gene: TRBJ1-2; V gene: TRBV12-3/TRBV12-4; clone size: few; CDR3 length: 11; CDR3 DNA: TGTGCCAGCAGCACGTATCATGGCTACACCTTC; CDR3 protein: CASSTYHGYTF
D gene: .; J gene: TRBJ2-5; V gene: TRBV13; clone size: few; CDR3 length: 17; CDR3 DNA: TGTGCCAGCAGCTCTTCCCCCGGGGCGGGTTTCCAAGAGACCCAGTACTTC; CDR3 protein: CASSSSPGAGFQETQYF
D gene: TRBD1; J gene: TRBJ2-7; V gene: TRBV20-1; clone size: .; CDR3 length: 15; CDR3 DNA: TGCAGTGCTAGAGATCTGGACAGGGTAGGGGACGAGCAGTACTTC; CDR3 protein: CSARDLDRVGDEQYF
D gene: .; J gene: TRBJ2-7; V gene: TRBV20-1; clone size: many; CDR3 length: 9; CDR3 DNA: TGCAGTGCTGGGACGCCCTTATACTTC; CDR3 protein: CSAGTPLYF
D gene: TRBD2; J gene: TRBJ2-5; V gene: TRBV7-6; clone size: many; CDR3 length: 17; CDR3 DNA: TGTGCCAGCAGCCAACCGGCAGGGACTAGCGGCCTTAATCCCCAGTACTTC; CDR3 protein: CASSQPAGTSGLNPQYF
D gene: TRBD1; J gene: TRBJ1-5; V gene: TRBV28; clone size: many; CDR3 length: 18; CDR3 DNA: TGTGCCAGCAGTTCCGGAGGGGACAGGGCTTTTAGCAATCAGCCCCAGCATTTT; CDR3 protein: CASSSGGDRAFSNQPQHF
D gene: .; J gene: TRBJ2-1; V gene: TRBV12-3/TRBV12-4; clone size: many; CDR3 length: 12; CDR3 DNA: TGTGCCAGCAGTGCCCAAGGTGGCGAGCAGTTCTTC; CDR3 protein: CASSAQGGEQFF
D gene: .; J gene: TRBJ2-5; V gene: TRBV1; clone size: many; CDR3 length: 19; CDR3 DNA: TGCACCAGCAGCGATCATAGCGGGAGTGTTCGGGGGGACCAAGAGACCCAGTACTTC; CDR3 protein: CTSSDHSGSVRGDQETQYF
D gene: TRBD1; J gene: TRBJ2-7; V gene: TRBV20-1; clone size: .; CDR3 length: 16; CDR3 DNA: TGCAGTGCTTCCTCGGTGGACGGGGGACAGGGATGGGAGCAGTACTTC; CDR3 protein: CSASSVDGGQGWEQYF
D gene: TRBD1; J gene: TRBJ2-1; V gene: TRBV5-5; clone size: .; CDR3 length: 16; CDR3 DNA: TGTGCCAGCAGCTTGTCCGGGACAGGAGTTTTCAATGAGCAGTTCTTC; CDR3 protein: CASSLSGTGVFNEQFF
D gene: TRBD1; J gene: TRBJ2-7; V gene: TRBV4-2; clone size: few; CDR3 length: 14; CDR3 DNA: TGTGCCAGCAGCCAGGACAGGGGGCCTAACGAGCAGTACTTC; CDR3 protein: CASSQDRGPNEQYF
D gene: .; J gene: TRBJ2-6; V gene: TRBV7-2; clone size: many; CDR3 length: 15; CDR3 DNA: TGTGCCAGCACCTTAGGAGGGTTCGGGGCCAACGTCCTGACTTTC; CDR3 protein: CASTLGGFGANVLTF
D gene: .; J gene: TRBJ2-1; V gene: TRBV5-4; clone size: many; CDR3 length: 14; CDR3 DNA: TGTGCCAGCAGCTTGGAGCTCGCGTACAATGAGCAGTTCTTC; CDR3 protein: CASSLELAYNEQFF
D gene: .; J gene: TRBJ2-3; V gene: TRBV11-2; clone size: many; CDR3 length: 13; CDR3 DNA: TGTGCCAGCAGCCGGGGTCAGGCAGATACGCAGTATTTT; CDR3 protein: CASSRGQADTQYF
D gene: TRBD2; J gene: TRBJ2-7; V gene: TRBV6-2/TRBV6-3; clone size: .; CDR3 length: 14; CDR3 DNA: TGTGCCAGTCGACTAGCGGGGGGGTCCTACGAGCAGTACTTC; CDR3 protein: CASRLAGGSYEQYF